Given below is one T cell receptor (beta chain) in context. Its antigen is still unknown. The PCR employed 60 Vbeta primers together with 13 Jbeta primers. TCRdb's copy holds only in-frame clones and misses some; the assay was immunoSEQ multiplex PCR. The sample includes roughly 110,000 clones, approximately 79% of them seen just once. These data originate in a study of cytomegalovirus exposure and HLA in healthy donors. General observations from the study: It was reportedly the case that the classifier diagnosed cytomegalovirus status with high specificity and sensitivity.

V was shortened by 1 base and J by 7 bases, with 20 bases between the two germline ends. Germline V gene data show CDR1 as GTSNPN and CDR2 as SVGIG (reference sequence). The CDR3 spans 17 residues. Sequenced material: PBMCs. The V call is TRBV30, the J call TRBJ1-6; TRBD1 is a possible D gene (6 bases). This TCR was recovered from a middle-aged woman in good health and CMV-seropositive. The CDR3 sequence: CAWSASRVQGRNSPLHF. CDR3 DNA: TGTGCCTGGAGTGCCTCCCGGGTGCAGGGGAGAAATTCACCCCTCCACTTT.